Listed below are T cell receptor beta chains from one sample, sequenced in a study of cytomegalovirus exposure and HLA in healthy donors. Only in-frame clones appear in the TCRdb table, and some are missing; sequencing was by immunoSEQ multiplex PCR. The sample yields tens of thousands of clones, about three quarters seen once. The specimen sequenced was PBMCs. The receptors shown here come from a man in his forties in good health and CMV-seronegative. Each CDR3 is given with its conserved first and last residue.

CSVGTGGAYQPQHF | 14 | TRBV29-1
CASSAPRRRFYEQYF | 15 | TRBV5-6
CASSLMGSYEQYF | 13 | TRBV28
CAISELPPTGTSAYEQYF | 18 | TRBV10-3
CASSPLAGAQETQYF | 15 | TRBV6-4
CASSGSTGDLGTEAFF | 16 | TRBV9
CTSSHRAPGGYGYTF | 15 | TRBV1
CASSQDSGRSGNTDTQYF | 18 | TRBV4-1
CSVGTGPTEAFF | 12 | TRBV29-1
CASSLAMNTEAFF | 13 | TRBV7-9
CSARRGREAFF | 11 | TRBV20-1
CASSPPNDRDGYTF | 14 | TRBV18
CASSPRYTEAFF | 12 | TRBV28
CASSPGVGNTIYF | 13 | TRBV7-3
CASSDKGARVSTEAFF | 16 | TRBV10-2
CASSYRTGQLDTQYF | 15 | TRBV7-8
CASNLGGFGSGANVLTF | 17 | TRBV19
CASTSSGQGYEQYF | 14 | TRBV6-5
CASSQDIYGETQYF | 14 | TRBV7-2
CAWSVGSGGQPQHF | 14 | TRBV30
CASRMTGREKLFF | 13 | TRBV28
CASSLVGQMHGYTF | 14 | TRBV28
CASRGLDMTGELFF | 14 | TRBV19
CASTTTTDTQYF | 12 | TRBV28
CASSLPPGREQFF | 13 | TRBV7-2
CASSVSSSGNTIYF | 14 | TRBV9